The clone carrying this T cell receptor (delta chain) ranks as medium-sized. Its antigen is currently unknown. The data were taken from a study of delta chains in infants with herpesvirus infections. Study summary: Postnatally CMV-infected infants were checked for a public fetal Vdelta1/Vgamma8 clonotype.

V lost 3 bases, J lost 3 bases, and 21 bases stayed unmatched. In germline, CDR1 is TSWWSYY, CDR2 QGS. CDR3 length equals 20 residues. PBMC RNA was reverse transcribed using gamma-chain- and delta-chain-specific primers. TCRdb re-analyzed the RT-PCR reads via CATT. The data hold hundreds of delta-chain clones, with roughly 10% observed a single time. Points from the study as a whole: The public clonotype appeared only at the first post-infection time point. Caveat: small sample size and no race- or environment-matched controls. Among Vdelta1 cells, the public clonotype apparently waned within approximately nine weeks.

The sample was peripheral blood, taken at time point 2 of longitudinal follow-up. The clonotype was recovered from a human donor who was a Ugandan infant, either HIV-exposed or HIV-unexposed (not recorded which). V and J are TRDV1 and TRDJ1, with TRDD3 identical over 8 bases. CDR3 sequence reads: CALGDPYGLPRGDKADKLIF. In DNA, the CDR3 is TGTGCTCTTGGGGACCCTTATGGCCTTCCCCGGGGGGATAAGGCCGATAAACTCATCTTT.